This is a list of T cell receptor beta chains from one sample in a study of blood T cells in healthy people across ages. TCRdb re-called the 5' RACE reads through MiXCR, storing one row per CDR3 protein. The data contain about 1 million distinct CDR3 sequences, around 43% of them singletons. The sample comprised blood. These receptors originate from a woman aged 60-75 years in good health. Both conserved end residues are part of each CDR3. The order of the fields is D gene, clone size, J gene, V gene, CDR3 protein, CDR3 DNA. The D gene is left open where the match is weak. Part of the rows lack a size; the others show once, few, many or a class for expanded clones.

>-|few|TRBJ1-5|TRBV28
CASSSGINQPQHF
TGTGCCAGCAGTTCGGGAATCAATCAGCCCCAGCATTTT
>-|-|TRBJ2-5|TRBV20-1
CSARDQTPMGTQYF
TGCAGTGCTAGAGATCAGACGCCTATGGGGACCCAGTACTTC
>TRBD2|once|TRBJ2-1|TRBV29-1
CSVRASGYNEQFF
TGCAGCGTAAGGGCTAGCGGCTACAATGAGCAGTTCTTC
>-|few|TRBJ2-5|TRBV5-5
CASSLNWGTGETQYF
TGTGCCAGCAGCTTGAACTGGGGTACCGGGGAGACCCAGTACTTC
>-|-|TRBJ2-2|TRBV29-1
CSVVGGSMTGELFF
TGCAGCGTTGTTGGGGGATCGATGACCGGGGAGCTGTTTTTT
>-|-|TRBJ2-1|TRBV29-1
CSVTGFGVGNEQFF
TGCAGCGTTACAGGGTTCGGGGTTGGGAATGAGCAGTTCTTC
>-|-|TRBJ1-2|TRBV2
CATGRTALNYGYTF
TGTGCCACCGGGAGAACAGCACTTAACTATGGCTACACCTTC
>TRBD2|-|TRBJ2-5|TRBV3-1
CASSQDRGVAREVTWTQYF
TGTGCCAGCAGCCAAGATCGAGGAGTAGCGCGGGAGGTAACCTGGACCCAGTACTTC
>TRBD2|few|TRBJ2-3|TRBV29-1
CSVLGLADFDTQYF
TGCAGCGTCTTGGGACTAGCGGATTTCGATACGCAGTATTTT
>TRBD1|-|TRBJ2-7|TRBV12-3/TRBV12-4
CASSPSGQGKYEQYF
TGTGCCAGCAGTCCATCGGGACAGGGAAAATACGAGCAGTACTTC
>-|-|TRBJ2-3|TRBV6-1
CASSEGGPGTDTQYF
TGTGCCAGCAGTGAGGGGGGGCCGGGAACAGATACGCAGTATTTT
>-|-|TRBJ2-3|TRBV19
CASSTVDTQYF
TGTGCCAGTAGTACTGTAGATACGCAGTATTTT
>-|-|TRBJ2-5|TRBV5-6
CASSLGVTEETQYF
TGTGCCAGCAGCTTGGGTGTTACAGAAGAGACCCAGTACTTC
>-|-|TRBJ1-6|TRBV7-9
CASSLDKTGSPPHF
TGTGCCAGCAGCTTAGACAAGACGGGTTCACCCCCCCACTTT
>-|few|TRBJ2-7|TRBV10-3
CAIREGGQMFYEQYF
TGTGCCATCAGGGAAGGCGGGCAGATGTTCTACGAGCAGTACTTC
>-|few|TRBJ2-3|TRBV7-9
CASSSSGLVEDTQYF
TGTGCCAGCAGCTCAAGTGGACTGGTGGAGGATACGCAGTATTTT
>TRBD1|-|TRBJ1-5|TRBV5-1
CASSFGDRDYQPQHF
TGCGCCAGCAGCTTCGGGGACAGGGATTATCAGCCCCAGCATTTT
>-|few|TRBJ1-6|TRBV7-2
CASSSWGGSSSPLHF
TGTGCCAGCAGCTCATGGGGGGGGTCGAGTTCACCCCTCCACTTT
>TRBD2|-|TRBJ2-1|TRBV3-1
CASSVSGEGQFF
TGTGCCAGCAGCGTTAGCGGGGAAGGACAGTTCTTC
>TRBD1|-|TRBJ2-4|TRBV11-1
CASSPGTGKENIQYF
TGTGCCAGCAGCCCCGGGACAGGGAAGGAAAACATTCAGTACTTC
>TRBD2|-|TRBJ2-7|TRBV7-9
CASSLGGGVVHEQYF
TGTGCCAGCAGCTTAGGGGGGGGAGTGGTACACGAGCAGTACTTC
>-|-|TRBJ2-2|TRBV10-3
CALEETGTGELFF
TGTGCCCTAGAGGAGACGGGGACCGGGGAGCTGTTTTTT
>TRBD2|-|TRBJ2-5|TRBV5-1
CASSLELAGAERYF
TGCGCCAGCAGCTTGGAGCTAGCGGGAGCCGAGCGGTACTTC
>-|-|TRBJ1-4|TRBV21-1
CASSKCLEKQGTNEKLFF
TGTGCCAGCAGCAAATGCCTCGAAAAACAGGGTACAAATGAAAAACTGTTTTTT
>TRBD2|-|TRBJ2-5|TRBV5-6
CASSSALTSGKETQYF
TGTGCCAGCAGCTCGGCGTTGACTAGCGGGAAAGAGACCCAGTACTTC
>-|-|TRBJ2-4|TRBV12-3/TRBV12-4
CASSLKDTKAKNIQYF
TGTGCCAGCAGTTTAAAGGACACTAAAGCCAAAAACATTCAGTACTTC
>-|-|TRBJ1-4|TRBV29-1
CSVEGGDEKLFF
TGCAGCGTTGAAGGGGGCGATGAAAAACTGTTTTTT
>-|-|TRBJ2-3|TRBV12-3/TRBV12-4
CASSFRASRLPDTQYF
TGTGCCAGCAGTTTTAGGGCTAGTCGACTCCCAGATACGCAGTATTTT
>TRBD2|few|TRBJ2-4|TRBV4-2
CASSQEGLAATRENIQYF
TGTGCCAGCAGCCAAGAGGGACTAGCGGCCACCCGGGAAAACATTCAGTACTTC
>-|-|TRBJ1-5|TRBV18
CASSDQGLLQPQHF
TGTGCCAGCTCAGACCAGGGGTTGCTTCAGCCCCAGCATTTT
>TRBD1|-|TRBJ1-4|TRBV27
CASSLGTGYEKLFF
TGTGCCAGCAGCCTGGGGACAGGTTATGAAAAACTGTTTTTT
>-|-|TRBJ2-3|TRBV15
CATGYRDTQYF
TGTGCCACCGGTTACCGAGATACGCAGTATTTT
>-|few|TRBJ2-7|TRBV27
CASSLSRRGNDEQYF
TGTGCCAGCAGTTTATCGAGGCGAGGGAACGACGAGCAGTACTTC
>-|few|TRBJ2-5|TRBV11-3
CASSLTGSKQETQYF
TGTGCCAGCAGCTTAACAGGGAGTAAACAAGAGACCCAGTACTTC
>TRBD1|-|TRBJ2-7|TRBV7-9
CASSSGTGFGEQYF
TGTGCCAGCAGCTCCGGGACAGGGTTCGGCGAGCAGTACTTC
>TRBD1|-|TRBJ2-7|TRBV2
CASTGSTGRPLQWEQYF
TGTGCCAGCACGGGTTCGACAGGGAGACCATTGCAATGGGAGCAGTACTTC
>-|-|TRBJ2-1|TRBV7-6
CASSVPGGGGEQFF
TGTGCCAGCAGCGTCCCCGGTGGGGGAGGCGAGCAGTTCTTC
>-|few|TRBJ2-5|TRBV15
CATSSLQMGGETQYF
TGTGCCACCAGCAGCCTACAGATGGGGGGCGAGACCCAGTACTTC
>TRBD2|-|TRBJ2-5|TRBV29-1
CSVNSGGDNEQYF
TGCAGCGTTAATAGCGGGGGTGACAATGAGCAGTACTTC
>TRBD2|few|TRBJ2-7|TRBV6-5
CASSYSETSDYEQYF
TGTGCCAGCAGTTACTCAGAGACTAGCGACTACGAGCAGTACTTC
>-|-|TRBJ2-4|TRBV9
CASSVGDSINEQYF
TGTGCCAGCAGCGTAGGCGACTCCATCAATGAGCAGTACTTC
>-|-|TRBJ2-7|TRBV18
CASSPPNSPSYEQYF
TGTGCCAGCTCACCACCTAACAGTCCGTCCTACGAGCAGTACTTC
>-|-|TRBJ1-1|TRBV5-1
CASSLPLAGNTEAFF
TGCGCCAGCAGCTTGCCCCTCGCGGGGAACACTGAAGCTTTCTTT
>TRBD1|few|TRBJ2-5|TRBV12-3/TRBV12-4
CASSPRGTGGQETQYF
TGTGCCAGCAGTCCCCGGGGGACAGGGGGTCAAGAGACCCAGTACTTC
>-|few|TRBJ1-6|TRBV5-1
CASSLEGNNSPLHF
TGTGCCAGCAGCTTAGAGGGGAATAATTCACCCCTCCACTTT
>-|once|TRBJ1-2|TRBV19
CASSIPDSPGYGYTF
TGTGCCAGTAGTATTCCCGATTCTCCAGGATATGGCTACACCTTC
>-|-|TRBJ2-7|TRBV6-1
CVSSESWHSQYEQYF
TGTGTCAGCAGTGAAAGTTGGCACTCACAATACGAGCAGTACTTC
>TRBD1|few|TRBJ1-2|TRBV9
CASSVAGGANYGYTF
TGTGCCAGCAGCGTAGCAGGGGGCGCGAACTATGGCTACACCTTC
>TRBD1|few|TRBJ2-7|TRBV7-3
CASSLGQGAQYEQYF
TGTGCCAGCAGCTTAGGACAGGGGGCGCAATACGAGCAGTACTTC
>-|-|TRBJ1-2|TRBV20-1
CSARDGGGKGDHGYTF
TGCAGTGCTAGAGATGGCGGGGGCAAAGGAGACCATGGCTACACCTTC
>-|few|TRBJ1-2|TRBV5-4
CASSLEGSMWGYTF
TGTGCCAGCAGCTTGGAGGGCTCTATGTGGGGCTACACCTTC
>-|once|TRBJ2-3|TRBV9
CASSVVSSATDTQYF
TGTGCCAGCAGCGTAGTGAGCAGCGCAACAGATACGCAGTATTTT
>-|-|TRBJ2-7|TRBV12-5
CASGFAGSRYEQYF
TGTGCTAGTGGTTTTGCGGGGAGCAGATACGAGCAGTACTTC
>-|-|TRBJ2-1|TRBV6-5
CASSYTPRDEQFF
TGTGCCAGCAGTTACACCCCCCGGGATGAGCAGTTCTTC
>TRBD2|-|TRBJ2-5|TRBV10-3
CAISGTSEQETQYF
TGTGCCATCAGTGGTACTAGCGAGCAAGAGACCCAGTACTTC
>TRBD2|few|TRBJ2-5|TRBV5-1
CASSQTSGSYQETQYF
TGCGCCAGCAGCCAAACTAGCGGGAGTTACCAAGAGACCCAGTACTTC
>-|few|TRBJ2-2|TRBV14
CASRRAGTNTGELFF
TGTGCCAGCAGGCGAGCCGGGACAAACACCGGGGAGCTGTTTTTT
>-|-|TRBJ1-1|TRBV4-2
CASSQGFLVSPEAFF
TGTGCCAGCAGCCAGGGATTTCTCGTGTCCCCTGAAGCTTTCTTT
>TRBD2|-|TRBJ2-1|TRBV6-2/TRBV6-3
CASSYPGTSGRQFF
TGTGCCAGCAGTTACCCCGGGACTAGCGGGAGGCAGTTCTTC